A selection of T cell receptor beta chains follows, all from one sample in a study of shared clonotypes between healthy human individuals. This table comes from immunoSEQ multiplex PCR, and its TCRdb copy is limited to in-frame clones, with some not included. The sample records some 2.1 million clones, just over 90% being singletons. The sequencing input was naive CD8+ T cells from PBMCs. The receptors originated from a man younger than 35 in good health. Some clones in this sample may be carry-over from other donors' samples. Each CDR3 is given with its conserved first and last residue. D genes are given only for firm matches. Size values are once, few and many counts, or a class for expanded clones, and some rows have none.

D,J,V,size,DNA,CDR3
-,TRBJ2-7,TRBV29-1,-,TGCAGCGTTCGTGGGAGCTCCTACGAGCAGTACTTC,CSVRGSSYEQYF
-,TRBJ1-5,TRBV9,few,TGTGCCAGCAGTGAGTACGACGGCAATCAGCCCCAGCATTTT,CASSEYDGNQPQHF
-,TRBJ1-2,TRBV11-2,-,TGTGCCAGCAGCCTCGGCTCGGCTTTCTATGGCTACACCTTC,CASSLGSAFYGYTF
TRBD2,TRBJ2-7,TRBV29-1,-,TGCAGCGTTGGGGGTGTTAGCGGGAGTCGGTACGAGCAGTACTTC,CSVGGVSGSRYEQYF
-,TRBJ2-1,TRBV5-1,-,TGCGCCAGCAGCTTGGGGCGGACCACCTACAATGAGCAGTTCTTC,CASSLGRTTYNEQFF
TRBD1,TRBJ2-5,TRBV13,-,TGTGCCAGCCTGATAAGGGACAGGGTAAGGGAGACCCAGTACTTC,CASLIRDRVRETQYF
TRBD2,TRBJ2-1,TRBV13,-,TGTGCCAGCAGCTTCCGGGAGGGGGCCTACAATGAGCAGTTCTTC,CASSFREGAYNEQFF
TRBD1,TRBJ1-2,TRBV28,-,TGTGCCAGCAGACCTACAGGGGCCCATTGGGGCTACACCTTC,CASRPTGAHWGYTF
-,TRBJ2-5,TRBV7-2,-,TGTGCCAGCAGCTTACCACCGGGGGAGACCCAGTACTTC,CASSLPPGETQYF
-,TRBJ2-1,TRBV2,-,TGTGCCAGCAGTGACCTACCTAGGCGGGGATCCTACAATGAGCAGTTCTTC,CASSDLPRRGSYNEQFF
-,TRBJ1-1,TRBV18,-,TGTGCCAGCTCACCACTCAGGGTAATAGGGACTGAAGCTTTCTTT,CASSPLRVIGTEAFF
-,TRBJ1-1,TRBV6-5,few,TGTGCCAGCAGTTATAGGGCAGGGATGAACACTGAAGCTTTCTTT,CASSYRAGMNTEAFF
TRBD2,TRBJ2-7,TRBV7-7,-,TGTGCCAGCAGCGGAGGCAGCGGGAGGGCCCCGGGCGAGCAGTACTTC,CASSGGSGRAPGEQYF
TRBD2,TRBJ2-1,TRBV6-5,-,TGTGCCAGCAGCAGCGGGGCCCAGGAGACAGATGAGCAGTTCTTC,CASSSGAQETDEQFF
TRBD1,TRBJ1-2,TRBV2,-,TGTGCCAGCAGGGCCGGGGACAGCCTCTATGGCTACACCTTC,CASRAGDSLYGYTF
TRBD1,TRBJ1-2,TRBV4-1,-,TGCGCCAGCAGCACCCGGGGGGGACAGGACCCGTTTTACACCTTC,CASSTRGGQDPFYTF
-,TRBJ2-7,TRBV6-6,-,TGTGCCAGCGGGCGGTACGAGCAGTACTTC,CASGRYEQYF
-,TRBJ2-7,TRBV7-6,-,TGTGCCAGCAGCTTACGTAGCGGCCCCAGCGGAGAGCAGTACTTC,CASSLRSGPSGEQYF
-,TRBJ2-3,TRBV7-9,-,TGTGCCAGCAGCCAACCTGAAGACGAAGATACGCAGTATTTT,CASSQPEDEDTQYF
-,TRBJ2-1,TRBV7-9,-,TGTGCCAGCCTAGTCGTTATTTACAATGAGCAGTTCTTC,CASLVVIYNEQFF
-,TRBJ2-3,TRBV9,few,TGTGCCAGCAGCGTAGGGGGTTCAGATACGCAGTATTTT,CASSVGGSDTQYF
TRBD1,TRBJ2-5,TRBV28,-,TGTGCCAGCAGCGACAGGGGGCGGTGGGAGACCCAGTACTTC,CASSDRGRWETQYF
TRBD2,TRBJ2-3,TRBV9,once,TGTGCCAGCAGCGTAGCTACTAGCGGGAGTCCAGATACGCAGTATTTT,CASSVATSGSPDTQYF
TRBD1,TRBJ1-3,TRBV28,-,TGTGCCAGCAGTTTTGATGCGGGACAGGGCTTCTCTGGAAACACCATATATTTT,CASSFDAGQGFSGNTIYF
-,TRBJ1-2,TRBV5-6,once,TGTGCCAGCAGCTTGGGCCAGTTTAACTATGGCTACACCTTC,CASSLGQFNYGYTF
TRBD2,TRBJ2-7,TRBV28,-,TGTGCCAGCACCCCGGTGGTCTTCGCTAGCGGGAGAAAACACGAGCAGTACTTC,CASTPVVFASGRKHEQYF
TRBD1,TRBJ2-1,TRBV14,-,TGTGCCAGCAGCCAGCTTATGACAGGGGGGAATCGCAATGAGCAGTTCTTC,CASSQLMTGGNRNEQFF
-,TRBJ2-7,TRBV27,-,TGTGCCAGCAGCATGGGCAGGACACACTACGAGCAGTACTTC,CASSMGRTHYEQYF